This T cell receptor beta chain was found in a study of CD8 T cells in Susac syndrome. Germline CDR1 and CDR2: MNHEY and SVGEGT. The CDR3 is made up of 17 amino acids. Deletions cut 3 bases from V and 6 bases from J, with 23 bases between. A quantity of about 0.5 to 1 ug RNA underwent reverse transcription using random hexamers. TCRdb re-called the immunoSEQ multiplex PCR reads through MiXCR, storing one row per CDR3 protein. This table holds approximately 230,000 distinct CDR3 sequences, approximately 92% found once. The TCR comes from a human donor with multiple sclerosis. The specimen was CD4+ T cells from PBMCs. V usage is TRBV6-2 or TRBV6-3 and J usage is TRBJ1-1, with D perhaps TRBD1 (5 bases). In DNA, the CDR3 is TGTGCCAGCAGTTATCCAATCCGGGGGGGTCGGACCGCTGAAGCTTTCTTT. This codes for CASSYPIRGGRTAEAFF.